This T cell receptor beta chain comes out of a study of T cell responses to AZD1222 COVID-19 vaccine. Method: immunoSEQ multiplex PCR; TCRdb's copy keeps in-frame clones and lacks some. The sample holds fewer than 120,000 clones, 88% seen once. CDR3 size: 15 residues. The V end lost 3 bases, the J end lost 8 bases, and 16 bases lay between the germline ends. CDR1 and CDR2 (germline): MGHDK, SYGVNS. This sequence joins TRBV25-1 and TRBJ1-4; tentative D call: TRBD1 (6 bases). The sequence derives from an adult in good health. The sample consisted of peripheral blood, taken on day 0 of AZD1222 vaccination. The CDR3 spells CASSDPATQGEKLFF. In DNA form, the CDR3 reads TGTGCCAGCAGTGACCCAGCTACCCAGGGGGAAAAACTGTTTTTT.